These T cell receptor beta chains were read from a single sample in a study of response to subunit inactivated influenza vaccine. TCRdb reprocessed the RT-PCR reads with MiXCR, giving one entry per CDR3 protein. The profile shows about 520,000 distinct CDR3 sequences, around 25% of them singletons. The input for sequencing was CD4+ T cells sorted from PBMCs, taken 5 to 6 days after vaccination. These receptor sequences come from a man aged 50 or older who received an inactivated influenza vaccine. The CDR3 runs from the conserved cysteine through the conserved F or W. Fields, in order: clone size, J gene, V gene, D gene, CDR3 DNA, CDR3 protein. D genes are given only for firm matches. Expanded clones get a size class; other rows say once, few or many, or leave the size out.

>NA|TRBJ1-1|TRBV6-4|NA
TGTGCCAGCAGTCGGGGTGAAGCTTTCTTT
CASSRGEAFF
>NA|TRBJ2-1|TRBV5-1|TRBD2
TGCGCCAGCAGCTTGATGGCGGGAGGCACGAATGAGCAGTTCTTC
CASSLMAGGTNEQFF
>NA|TRBJ2-3|TRBV28|NA
TGTGCCAGCACTGACTGGAGCACAGATACGCAGTATTTT
CASTDWSTDTQYF
>NA|TRBJ1-2|TRBV20-1|TRBD1
TGCAGTGCCCGGGCCCAGGGGGGCCGCTATGGCTACACCTTC
CSARAQGGRYGYTF
>few|TRBJ2-1|TRBV29-1|NA
TGCAGCGTTGATGGGGGCTTTATCAGTGAGCAGTTCTTC
CSVDGGFISEQFF
>few|TRBJ2-3|TRBV28|NA
TGTGCCAGCAGTACGAGAACCGCTTCTAGCACAGATACGCAGTATTTT
CASSTRTASSTDTQYF
>few|TRBJ2-1|TRBV6-2/TRBV6-3|NA
TGTGCCAGCAGTCTTACGGCAAGTAACAATGAGCAGTTCTTC
CASSLTASNNEQFF
>NA|TRBJ2-6|TRBV25-1|TRBD2
TGTGCCAGCAGCGGGCTAGCGGGGGGCGCTGGGGCCAACGTCCTGACTTTC
CASSGLAGGAGANVLTF
>NA|TRBJ2-1|TRBV7-2|TRBD2
TGTGCCAGCAGCTTAGGAGGGGGACTAGCGGGATTCAATGAGCAGTTCTTC
CASSLGGGLAGFNEQFF
>few|TRBJ2-7|TRBV12-3/TRBV12-4|NA
TGTGCCAGCAGTTCCCACGGGACCTACGAGCAGTACTTC
CASSSHGTYEQYF
>few|TRBJ2-1|TRBV6-5|NA
TGTGCCAGCAGTTACAAGGGGGAAAACTCCTACAATGAGCAGTTCTTC
CASSYKGENSYNEQFF
>NA|TRBJ1-5|TRBV12-3/TRBV12-4|NA
TGTGCCTCCGGCAGGGGTGGAGGCAATCAGCCCCAGCATTTT
CASGRGGGNQPQHF
>NA|TRBJ2-5|TRBV5-5|NA
TGTGCCAGCAGCTTAACAGGGAATGCGGAGACCCAGTACTTC
CASSLTGNAETQYF
>few|TRBJ2-3|TRBV4-3|NA
TGCGCCAGCAGCCAAGATACGGACGGCACAGATACGCAGTATTTT
CASSQDTDGTDTQYF
>few|TRBJ1-5|TRBV11-2|NA
TGTGCCAGCAGCTTAGATCTGTTACAGGGCAATCAGCCCCAGCATTTT
CASSLDLLQGNQPQHF
>many|TRBJ2-1|TRBV6-2/TRBV6-3|TRBD1
TGTGCCAGCAAGGGGCAGGGGGCAACTTACCGGGGCTATGAGCAGTTCTTC
CASKGQGATYRGYEQFF
>NA|TRBJ2-3|TRBV10-3|TRBD2
TGTGCCATCAGCGGGACTAGCGAAGATACGCAGTATTTT
CAISGTSEDTQYF
>NA|TRBJ2-3|TRBV4-3|NA
TGCGCCAGCAGCCAACCTTTAGGAGGGGGGTTCACAGATACGCAGTATTTT
CASSQPLGGGFTDTQYF
>few|TRBJ2-1|TRBV20-1|NA
TGCAGTGCTAGAGAAGGCAGTGGTGTCGTCAATGAGCAGTTCTTC
CSAREGSGVVNEQFF
>NA|TRBJ2-2|TRBV10-3|NA
TGTGCCATCAGTGAGGGAACCACCGGGGAGCTGTTTTTT
CAISEGTTGELFF
>NA|TRBJ1-1|TRBV6-5|NA
TGTGCCACTGTGGAGGGGGGGCGTGAAGCTTTCTTT
CATVEGGREAFF
>NA|TRBJ2-6|TRBV9|NA
TGTGCCAGCAGCGAGGGGGGTTCCTGGGCCAACGTCCTGACTTTC
CASSEGGSWANVLTF
>few|TRBJ2-3|TRBV27|TRBD2
TGTGCCAGCAGTACAAGACTAGCTCGCACAGATACGCAGTATTTT
CASSTRLARTDTQYF
>few|TRBJ2-2|TRBV4-2|TRBD2
TGTGCCAGCAGCCAAGTCTCTAGCGGGGGCCCGCTGTTTTTT
CASSQVSSGGPLFF
>once|TRBJ2-3|TRBV11-1|NA
TGTGCCAGCAGCTTAACCGGGACCATCACAGATACGCAGTATTTT
CASSLTGTITDTQYF
>many|TRBJ2-1|TRBV6-2/TRBV6-3|NA
TGTGCCAGCAGCTGGCCCCCAATTATCAGGGCACCCTCCTACAATGAGCAGTTCTTC
CASSWPPIIRAPSYNEQFF
>NA|TRBJ2-1|TRBV4-2|TRBD2
TGTGCCAGCAGCCAGGAACTAGCGGGAGGATTTCATGAGCAGTTCTTC
CASSQELAGGFHEQFF
>once|TRBJ1-5|TRBV20-1|NA
TGCAGTGCTGCGAAAAGCAATCAGCCCCAGCATTTT
CSAAKSNQPQHF
>many|TRBJ1-6|TRBV20-1|TRBD1
TGCAGTGCCCGGACAGGGGATTCACCCCTCCACTTT
CSARTGDSPLHF
>few|TRBJ2-7|TRBV5-1|NA
TGCGCCAGCAGCCCGGACGTACACTACGAGCAGTACTTC
CASSPDVHYEQYF
>few|TRBJ2-1|TRBV29-1|TRBD2
TGCAGCGCTGCCTGGTCGACTAGCGGGAGTTCACCCTACAATGAGCAGTTCTTC
CSAAWSTSGSSPYNEQFF
>NA|TRBJ2-7|TRBV7-2|NA
TGTGCCAGCAGCTTAGAATCTAGCGAGGGTATGTACCAGTACTTC
CASSLESSEGMYQYF
>few|TRBJ2-1|TRBV14|NA
TGTGCCAGCAGCCAAGATCTGGGGTCAAGTCGGTACAATGAGCAGTTCTTC
CASSQDLGSSRYNEQFF
>NA|TRBJ1-3|TRBV7-2|NA
TGTGCCAGCAGTCCCTCTTACCGGGGACAACCTGGAAACACCATATATTTT
CASSPSYRGQPGNTIYF
>many|TRBJ1-1|TRBV20-1|NA
TGCAGTGCGCCCCCCGGGGCTGGTACTGAAGCTTTCTTT
CSAPPGAGTEAFF
>NA|TRBJ2-3|TRBV4-2|TRBD2
TGTGCCAGCAGCTTCAGCGGGGGGGGTCTAAATACGCAGTATTTT
CASSFSGGGLNTQYF
>few|TRBJ1-4|TRBV20-1|TRBD1
TGCAGTGCAGCTGGGACAGGACCAAATGAAAAACTGTTTTTT
CSAAGTGPNEKLFF
>NA|TRBJ2-3|TRBV5-4|TRBD2
TGTGCCAGCAGCGCATGGACTAGCGGAAGCACAGATACGCAGTATTTT
CASSAWTSGSTDTQYF
>NA|TRBJ2-3|TRBV20-1|NA
TGCAGTGCCTTTTCAGATACGCAGTATTTT
CSAFSDTQYF
>NA|TRBJ2-7|TRBV7-2|TRBD2
TGTGCCAGCAGCCCCGGGGGGGTTGAGGAGCAGTACTTC
CASSPGGVEEQYF